Listed below are T cell receptor beta chains from one sample, sequenced in a study of shared clonotypes between healthy human individuals. The data were produced by immunoSEQ multiplex PCR, yet TCRdb's version contains in-frame clones alone and is incomplete. The table has about 2.2 million clones, 93% seen once; the top ten hold roughly 1.8%. Sample: naive CD8+ T cells from PBMCs. These receptors all come from a man aged 18 to 35 in good health. Some clones in this sample may be carry-over from other donors' samples. Each CDR3 is given with its conserved first and last residue. A D gene is named only where the DNA matches it firmly. Only part of the rows carry a size: once, few, many, or a class if the clone is expanded.

D gene	V gene	J gene	clone size	CDR3 DNA	CDR3 protein
-	TRBV19	TRBJ2-3	-	TGTGCCAGTAGTATGCGGGGATTAGATACGCAGTATTTT	CASSMRGLDTQYF
-	TRBV7-9	TRBJ2-1	-	TGTGCCAGCAGCTTAGGGAAGGGCGCCTACAATGAGCAGTTCTTC	CASSLGKGAYNEQFF
TRBD1	TRBV5-1	TRBJ1-4	-	TGCGCCAGCAGCTTAGGACAGGGGAATGAAAAACTGTTTTTT	CASSLGQGNEKLFF
-	TRBV2	TRBJ2-3	-	TGTGCCAGCAGTGAGATGCGGGGGCGATTCACAGATACGCAGTATTTT	CASSEMRGRFTDTQYF
-	TRBV4-1	TRBJ2-7	-	TGCGCCAGCAGCCAAGTAGGTTCCTACGAGCAGTACTTC	CASSQVGSYEQYF
-	TRBV18	TRBJ1-2	-	TGTGCCAGCTCACCAGGGCTGCAGGGATGGTACGGCTACACCTTC	CASSPGLQGWYGYTF
TRBD1	TRBV7-9	TRBJ2-7	-	TGTGCCAGCAGCTCTCGGACAGGGGAGAACTACGAGCAGTACTTC	CASSSRTGENYEQYF
-	TRBV9	TRBJ2-7	-	TGTGCCAGCAGCCCCCTTGGGACAAGCTCCTACGAGCAGTACTTC	CASSPLGTSSYEQYF
-	TRBV6-6	TRBJ2-1	-	TGTGCCAGCAGTTACCAACAGGGTGACTACAATGAGCAGTTCTTC	CASSYQQGDYNEQFF
-	TRBV7-2	TRBJ2-3	-	TGTGCCAGCAGCCTCGGATGGGCCCAAATTTCGGATACGCAGTATTTT	CASSLGWAQISDTQYF
-	TRBV19	TRBJ1-1	-	TGTGCCAGTAGTATAGATCCCGCCCCGGGGACTGAAGCTTTCTTT	CASSIDPAPGTEAFF
-	TRBV6-5	TRBJ2-7	-	TGTGCCAGCAGTTACGGGGTGTCAGGGCCCTACGAGCAGTACTTC	CASSYGVSGPYEQYF
-	TRBV20-1	TRBJ2-1	-	TGCAGTGCTATTCCGGACAATGAGCAGTTCTTC	CSAIPDNEQFF
-	TRBV5-8	TRBJ2-3	-	TGTGCCAGCAGCTTGGACAGGAACACAGATACGCAGTATTTT	CASSLDRNTDTQYF
TRBD2	TRBV5-6	TRBJ2-1	-	TGTGCCAGCAGCTGGGGGGGACCCTCCTACAATGAGCAGTTCTTC	CASSWGGPSYNEQFF
TRBD1	TRBV29-1	TRBJ2-1	-	TGCAGCGTTGGGACAGGGCTCTACAATGAGCAGTTCTTC	CSVGTGLYNEQFF
-	TRBV27	TRBJ2-2	-	TGTGCCAGCAGTTCGTTCTACACCGGGGAGCTGTTTTTT	CASSSFYTGELFF
TRBD2	TRBV28	TRBJ2-1	once	TGTGCCAGCAGTTTAATCGGAATGGTGATCGGGACTAGACTGGATGAGCAGTTCTTC	CASSLIGMVIGTRLDEQFF
TRBD1	TRBV7-9	TRBJ2-1	-	TGTGCCAGCAGCTTAGGGGACAGGGGGAGCGGTGAGCAGTTCTTC	CASSLGDRGSGEQFF
-	TRBV7-8	TRBJ2-7	-	TGTGCCAGCAGCTTGAACCGAGGGGCTCCCTCCTACGAGCAGTACTTC	CASSLNRGAPSYEQYF
TRBD2	TRBV7-9	TRBJ2-1	-	TGTGCCAGCAGCTGGCCGACTAGCGGGAGGGAGCAGTTCTTC	CASSWPTSGREQFF
TRBD1	TRBV5-1	TRBJ1-1	-	TGCGCCAGCAGCCCAACTACAGGGGTTCCTGAAGCTTTCTTT	CASSPTTGVPEAFF
-	TRBV4-1	TRBJ2-4	-	TGCGCCAGCAGCCAAGAAGACATCAACAAAAACATTCAGTACTTC	CASSQEDINKNIQYF
-	TRBV7-9	TRBJ1-1	-	TGTGCCAGCAGCTTAGCGGACGGTACAACCGAAGCTTTCTTT	CASSLADGTTEAFF
TRBD1	TRBV18	TRBJ2-5	-	TGTGCCAGCTCCACCGACAGGGGGCAGGGGGAGACCCAGTACTTC	CASSTDRGQGETQYF
-	TRBV12-5	TRBJ1-2	-	TGTGCTAGTGGCACGGACACGGGCCGGGATGGCTACACCTTC	CASGTDTGRDGYTF
TRBD1	TRBV25-1	TRBJ2-7	-	TGTGCCAGCATTCCCTTCGGGACAGGGCCCGACGAGCAGTACTTC	CASIPFGTGPDEQYF
TRBD1	TRBV28	TRBJ2-7	-	TGTGCCAGCAGTTTCGGGACAGGGGGCACCTACGAGCAGTACTTC	CASSFGTGGTYEQYF
TRBD2	TRBV9	TRBJ2-2	-	TGTGCCAGCAGCGGCCCCGGGACTAGCAGATCGATTGGGAACACCGGGGAGCTGTTTTTT	CASSGPGTSRSIGNTGELFF
-	TRBV4-1	TRBJ2-7	-	TGCGCCAGCAGCTGGGGGGGGCAGGAGGCCTACGAGCAGTACTTC	CASSWGGQEAYEQYF
TRBD2	TRBV7-9	TRBJ2-2	-	TGTGCCAGCAGCTTATTCGCCGGGAGGGCCCGGACCGGGGAGCTGTTTTTT	CASSLFAGRARTGELFF
TRBD1	TRBV5-6	TRBJ2-7	once	TGTGCCAGCAGCTGGACAGGGGTCGAGCAGTACTTC	CASSWTGVEQYF
TRBD2	TRBV7-4	TRBJ2-1	-	TGTGCCAGCAGCTCCCCCCTAGCGGGGTACAATGAGCAGTTCTTC	CASSSPLAGYNEQFF
TRBD2	TRBV28	TRBJ2-5	-	TGTGCCAGCAGTCCAACCTCTAGCGGGAGGGCCCTCCGGGAGACCCAGTACTTC	CASSPTSSGRALRETQYF
TRBD1	TRBV27	TRBJ2-7	once	TGTGCCAGCAGCTGGGACAGGGGGAACGTGGGGGAGCAGTACTTC	CASSWDRGNVGEQYF
TRBD1	TRBV6-5	TRBJ1-1	few	TGTGCCAGCAGTGACAGGGACACTGAAGCTTTCTTT	CASSDRDTEAFF
TRBD2	TRBV28	TRBJ2-3	-	TGTGCCAGCAGTTATTTAGCGGGAGGGCCGGTAGATACGCAGTATTTT	CASSYLAGGPVDTQYF
TRBD2	TRBV5-1	TRBJ2-3	-	TGCGCCAGCAGCTTCTTCGGGACTAGCGCCCTTCTCACAGATACGCAGTATTTT	CASSFFGTSALLTDTQYF
TRBD1	TRBV7-3	TRBJ2-1	-	TGTGCCAGCAGCTATCGACAGGGGGCTTACAATGAGCAGTTCTTC	CASSYRQGAYNEQFF
TRBD2	TRBV27	TRBJ2-1	-	TGTGCCAGCGGAATGCCGGGACTAGCGGGAGCGGGGGAGCAGTTCTTC	CASGMPGLAGAGEQFF
TRBD2	TRBV19	TRBJ2-7	-	TGTGCCAGTAGTACCTCCCTGGCGGGAGGATACGAGCAGTACTTC	CASSTSLAGGYEQYF
-	TRBV27	TRBJ1-5	-	TGTGCCAGCAGTTTATTATACTCCCAGGGGCCCCAGCATTTT	CASSLLYSQGPQHF
TRBD2	TRBV5-6	TRBJ2-3	-	TGTGCCAGCAGCTGGGGCGTAGCGGGGTGGGCCTCAGATACGCAGTATTTT	CASSWGVAGWASDTQYF
-	TRBV2	TRBJ1-2	-	TGTGCCAGCAGTGATGGCCACCAAGTAGCTAACTATGGCTACACCTTC	CASSDGHQVANYGYTF
TRBD1	TRBV19	TRBJ2-2	once	TGTGCCAGTAGTATTATTTCCCGGACAGGGAGGACCGGGGAGCTGTTTTTT	CASSIISRTGRTGELFF